This T cell receptor beta chain came from a study of blood T cell repertoires in COVID-19 (dated by TCRdb to between 2020 and 2021). Context from the whole study: The collaborator samples originated in the United States, Italy and Spain and spanned the acute and convalescent phases of COVID-19. The material from the prospective study consisted of cDNA or gDNA derived from T cells, B-cell-depleted T cells, or PBMCs. Subjects who had been exposed to COVID-19, were actively infected with it, or had recovered from it provided the deeply sampled blood TCRbeta repertoires that made up the dataset. The repertoires were made available in a free public database intended to serve as a resource for research on the immune response to SARS-CoV-2. Samples came from the ongoing ImmuneRACE study (first 160 participants) plus 1,254 subjects from 6 global collaborators. Nearly every sample came with metadata listing a de-identified subject ID, COVID-19 status, age in years and sex. Where available, HLA class I and class II types were obtained from metadata supplied by the sample provider rather than from assay-based typing. What the work shows at the level of the full study, not this receptor alone: The amount of clinical and demographic metadata varied by source and participant and was provided uncurated.

CDR1 and CDR2, looked up from the germline V gene, are SGHAT and FQNNGV. Unmatched junction bases come to 8, with V trimmed by 5 bases and J by 7 bases. Spanning cysteine to phenylalanine, the CDR3 consists of 14 amino acids. Only the CDR3 portion is preserved as DNA: 42 bases, with reading frame beginning at the first base. TCRbeta CDR3 regions were amplified from genomic DNA by means of the immunoSEQ Assay, a bias-controlled multiplex PCR. The study's processing was this. Within the assay, amplification of reference gene primers was used to estimate how many nucleated cells each sample contained. To quantify the absolute abundance of each unique TCRbeta CDR3 rearrangement, sequence reads were collapsed and filtered. For each sample, productive Simpson clonality was calculated as the square root of Simpson's diversity index over productive rearrangements. TCRdb holds this immuneACCESS table with in-frame rearrangements only. Some clones are missing; in checked studies, unresolved V genes explain under half, and the rest has no known cause. Clone size and V and J calls were adopted from that table, with D and trimming inferred from the DNA. This sample lists under 250,000 clones; 83% were detected once. Under 3.5% of the sample lies in the top ten.

Whole blood was collected in K2EDTA tubes by collaborating institutions according to the institutions' own protocols. For TCRbeta analysis, collaborators shipped samples in one of three forms: frozen whole blood, isolated PBMCs, or DNA extracted from either of those sample types. A word on this clone: The target of this receptor is not known. No base qualities exist here, and no much larger clone lies one base off it.

This TCR was recovered from a man aged 45-60 years with active or convalescent COVID-19. Recombination linked TRBV11-2 to TRBJ2-1, and 7 bases in between align with TRBD2. Sequencing was done on a sample of peripheral blood. CDR3 region: CASSKAGRGNEQFF. The DNA sequence is TGTGCCAGCAGCAAAGCGGGGAGAGGGAATGAGCAGTTCTTC.